Listed here are 32 T cell receptor beta chains from one sample, sequenced in a study of memory CD4+ T cells and cytomegalovirus serostatus. The sort gate was single viable CD3+CD4+CD8-CD45RO+ cells for memory CD4+ T cells. Using immunoSEQ multiplex PCR, the repertoire was profiled, and TCRdb retains in-frame clones only, with some absent. Among 60,000 to 70,000 clones, about three quarters were seen once, and the ten largest hold 0.53%. The material sequenced was memory CD4+ T cells from blood. The receptor set was obtained from an adult in good health and CMV-seronegative. Some clones in this sample may be carry-over from other donors' samples.

The genes are TRBV11-2 and TRBJ1-2, with TRBD1 as a possible D gene (5 bases). There are 17 residues in the CDR3. Germline assignment: CDR1 SGHAT and CDR2 FQNNGV. Trimming shortened V by 5 bases and J by 5 bases, and 24 bases separated the two germline ends. Here the CDR3 reads CASSHTGGQASLYGYTF. The CDR3 bases are TGTGCCAGCAGCCATACAGGCGGACAAGCTTCCCTATATGGCTACACCTTC.

This chain connects TRBV7-3 to TRBJ1-3; TRBD1 might be the D (5 bases). The CDR3 has 13 amino acids. The germline V gene encodes CDR1 SGHTA and CDR2 FQGTGA. Trimming removed 2 bases from V and 3 bases from J, with 5 bases in between. The CDR3 DNA is TGTGCCAGCAGCTTACAGGGTGGAAACACCATATATTTT. Its protein is CASSLQGGNTIYF.

The chain joins TRBV18 to TRBJ1-1; TRBD1 agrees at 7 bases. V dropped 5 bases and J dropped 1; count of bases not matched to a gene: 7. Germline lookup yields CDR1 KGHSH and CDR2 LQKENI. CDR3 length: 15 amino acids. DNA for the CDR3: TGTGCCAGCTCAGGGAGGGGACAGTCGAACACTGAAGCTTTCTTT. It codes for CASSGRGQSNTEAFF.

V gene TRBV9 combines with J gene TRBJ1-3; D is undetermined. V was clipped by 0 bases and J by 0 bases, with 10 bases between them. CDR1 and CDR2 from the germline V gene are SGDLS and YYNGEE. This CDR3 is 16 amino acids long. DNA of the CDR3: TGTGCCAGCAGCGTAGAGGGCGGCTTCTCTGGAAACACCATATATTTT. This codes for CASSVEGGFSGNTIYF.

The gene calls are TRBV5-1 and TRBJ2-7; unclear D gene. The CDR3 is made up of 13 amino acids. The V end was cut by 0 bases, the J end by 1 base, with 5 bases between. Germline CDR1 reads SGHRS; CDR2 reads YFSETQ. DNA for the CDR3: TGCGCCAGCAGCTTGGCACAATCCTACGAGCAGTACTTC. Translated, it gives CASSLAQSYEQYF.

The rearrangement joins TRBV25-1 to TRBJ1-3; D remains unclear. The ends were cut back, 4 bases at V and 4 bases at J, with 14 bases in the middle. This CDR3 contains 15 residues. Germline CDR1 is MGHDK and CDR2 is SYGVNS. The CDR3, as DNA: TGTGCCAGCAGTGCCTCATTGGGGTCCGGAAACACCATATATTTT. This gives the protein CASSASLGSGNTIYF.

The genes are TRBV10-1 and TRBJ1-1; 8 bases align to TRBD1. The CDR3 is 15 residues long. Trimming cost V 7 bases and J 5 bases; bases outside gene matches: 12. Germline CDR1 WNHNN, CDR2 SYGVQD (reference sequence). The CDR3: CASTPGQGKRTEAFF. The CDR3 region has the DNA TGCGCCAGCACCCCCGGACAGGGCAAGAGGACTGAAGCTTTCTTT.

This chain links TRBV25-1 with TRBJ1-5; TRBD1 agrees at 10 bases. Germline CDR1 MGHDK, CDR2 SYGVNS. The CDR3 has 16 residues. V was clipped by 4 bases and J by 9 bases; unmatched bases: 12. The CDR3 DNA sequence: TGTGCCAGCAGTGGGCGGACAGGGGGACCTGAGGCGCCCCAGCATTTT. Translated, it gives CASSGRTGGPEAPQHF.

The J gene is TRBJ2-7, the V gene TRBV5-1; D remains ambiguous. CDR3 size: 12 residues. V was clipped by 0 bases and J by 5 bases, with 6 bases between them. Looked up from germline, CDR1 is SGHRS and CDR2 is YFSETQ. The CDR3 is CASSLGDNEQYF. The CDR3 bases are TGCGCCAGCAGCTTGGGCGACAACGAGCAGTACTTC.

The chain joins TRBV7-2 to TRBJ2-7, with 7 bases matching TRBD2. CDR1 and CDR2 from the germline V gene are SGHTA and FQGNSA. Trimming cost V 7 bases and J 7 bases; bases outside gene matches: 22. The CDR3 has 17 amino acids. The CDR3 sequence is CASNSYLGLGLAGEQYF. CDR3 coding DNA: TGTGCCAGCAACTCTTACCTCGGACTAGGGCTAGCCGGGGAGCAGTACTTC.

This chain joins TRBV2 and TRBJ2-7, with D uncertain. Germline CDR1 is SNHLY and CDR2 is FYNNEI. V was pared by 4 bases and J by 2 bases, with 12 bases between. This CDR3 is 14 amino acids long. The DNA for the CDR3 is TGTGCCAGCAGTGGAGGCACCTCGACCTACGAGCAGTACTTC. As protein: CASSGGTSTYEQYF.

The genes are TRBV7-3 and TRBJ2-1, with TRBD2 identical over 7 bases. CDR3 length: 15 amino acids. The germline gives CDR1 SGHTA, CDR2 FQGTGA. V lost 2 bases to trimming and J lost 8 bases; unmatched junction nucleotides: 9. The CDR3 protein is CASSLHRGEAYEQFF. For the CDR3, the DNA is TGTGCCAGCAGCTTACATCGGGGGGAGGCCTATGAGCAGTTCTTC.

The rearrangement links TRBV7-8 to TRBJ1-4; D gene ambiguous. The germline CDR1 and CDR2 sequences are SGHVS and FQNEAQ. CDR3 size: 12 residues. V was trimmed by 0 bases and J by 8 bases, leaving 4 bases between them. CDR3 DNA: TGTGCCAGCAGCTTAGCGCGAGAAAAACTGTTTTTT. It is translated as CASSLAREKLFF.

This clone is a singleton in its sample. This chain joins TRBV11-2 and TRBJ2-7; D is perhaps TRBD1 or TRBD2 (6 bases each). This CDR3 contains 14 residues. Germline loops: CDR1 SGHAT, CDR2 FQNNGV. The germline V and J ends were trimmed by 3 bases and 4 bases, with 13 bases remaining between them. CDR3 sequence (DNA): TGTGCCAGCAGCTTCTTGGGGGGCTCTTACGAGCAGTACTTC. It codes for CASSFLGGSYEQYF.

V is TRBV5-1 and J is TRBJ1-3; D not resolved. V lost 5 bases to trimming and J lost 0 bases, with 15 bases between them. Germline lookup yields CDR1 SGHRS and CDR2 YFSETQ. The CDR3 covers 16 residues. CDR3 protein: CASSLPQEFSGNTIYF. CDR3 nucleotides: TGCGCCAGCAGTCTCCCTCAGGAGTTCTCTGGAAACACCATATATTTT. The whole variable domain, remainder taken from reference TRBV5-1 and TRBJ1-3, is KAGVTQTPRYLIKTRGQQVTLSCSPISGHRSVSWYQQTPGQGLQFLFEYFSETQRNKGNFPGRFSGRQFSNSRSEMNVSTLELGDSALYLCASSLPQEFSGNTIYFGEGSWLTVV.

This chain links TRBV15 with TRBJ2-1; D not resolved. Germline assignment: CDR1 LNHNV and CDR2 YYDKDF (reference sequence). This CDR3 comprises 15 residues. Trimming took off 0 bases at V and 7 bases at J, with 13 bases between the two ends. This CDR3 is CATSREVWSENEQFF. In DNA, the CDR3 is TGTGCCACCAGCAGAGAAGTATGGAGCGAGAATGAGCAGTTCTTC.

V gene TRBV18 combines with J gene TRBJ1-5, with 9 bases matching TRBD1. V shed 2 bases, J shed 7 bases, and the junction held 0 bases outside the gene matches. Germline V gene data show CDR1 as KGHSH and CDR2 as LQKENI. The CDR3 has 13 amino acids. The CDR3 loop is CASSPDRGQPQHF. CDR3 sequence (DNA): TGTGCCAGCTCACCAGACAGGGGGCAGCCCCAGCATTTT. The variable domain in full, with the rest retrieved from reference TRBV18 and TRBJ1-5, is NAGVMQNPRHLVRRRGQEARLRCSPMKGHSHVYWYRQLPEEGLKFMVYLQKENIIDESGMPKERFSAEFPKEGPSILRIQQVVRGDSAAYFCASSPDRGQPQHFGDGTRLSIL.

The chain links TRBV7-9 to TRBJ2-3, with D unresolved. The CDR3 is 14 amino acids. Deletions cut 1 base from V and 1 base from J, with 6 bases between. Germline CDR1 SEHNR, CDR2 FQNEAQ (reference sequence). This CDR3 reads CASSLVGGTDTQYF. CDR3 DNA: TGTGCCAGCAGCTTAGTCGGTGGCACAGATACGCAGTATTTT.

In its sample, this clone was seen a few times. The V gene is TRBV10-2, the J gene TRBJ1-1; D is unclear. V was pared by 4 bases and J by 4 bases, with 10 bases between. The CDR3 has 13 residues. From germline, CDR1 is WSHSY and CDR2 SAAADI. The CDR3 is CASSGQPRTEAFF. The CDR3 bases are TGCGCCAGCAGTGGGCAGCCTCGCACTGAAGCTTTCTTT.

V gene TRBV10-3 combines with J gene TRBJ1-1; D not resolved. From germline, CDR1 is ENHRY and CDR2 SYGVKD. The CDR3 has 13 amino acids. Trimming cost V 0 bases and J 5 bases, with 7 bases left between them. The CDR3 loop is CAISESHGTEAFF. CDR3 nucleotide sequence: TGTGCCATCAGTGAGTCCCACGGGACTGAAGCTTTCTTT.

CDR3 region: CASSPGVRRLKYEQYF. For the CDR3, the DNA is TGTGCCAGCAGCCCAGGGGTGAGGCGGTTAAAGTACGAGCAGTACTTC. The chain employs TRBV11-2 and TRBJ2-7; the D gene is possibly TRBD1 (6 bases). CDR3 length: 16 amino acids. Germline V lookup: CDR1 SGHAT, CDR2 FQNNGV. Between the trimmed V and J ends, which lost 5 bases and 4 bases, there was a span of 21 bases. The complete variable domain, with remaining parts taken from reference TRBV11-2 and TRBJ2-7, reads EAGVAQSPRYKIIEKRQSVAFWCNPISGHATLYWYQQILGQGPKLLIQFQNNGVVDDSQLPKDRFSAERLKGVDSTLKIQPAKLEDSAVYLCASSPGVRRLKYEQYFGPGTRLTVT.

The chain employs TRBV7-9 and TRBJ1-1; possibly TRBD1 for D (6 bases). This CDR3 region has 15 residues. V was shortened by 5 bases and J by 1 base, with 14 bases between the two germline ends. CDR1 and CDR2 from the germline V gene are SEHNR and FQNEAQ (reference sequence). In DNA form, the CDR3 reads TGTGCCAGCAGCCAAACCTCGACAGGGAACACTGAAGCTTTCTTT. Its protein product is CASSQTSTGNTEAFF.

The chain combines TRBV5-4 with TRBJ2-3; no clear D. The CDR3 contains 13 residues. Trimming stripped 3 bases from V and 4 bases from J, with 9 bases between. Germline V gene data show CDR1 as SGHNT and CDR2 as YYREEE (reference sequence). In DNA, the CDR3 is TGTGCCAGCAGCTGGGGTGGGGCAGATACGCAGTATTTT. It codes for CASSWGGADTQYF.

The J gene is TRBJ1-3, the V gene TRBV6-7, with D tentatively TRBD1 (6 bases). Being an ORF, TRBV6-7 has a function that is uncertain. Trimming pared 5 bases from V and 2 bases from J, leaving 16 bases between. This CDR3 comprises 16 residues. This CDR3 is CASSRPIQGPGNTIYF. DNA of the CDR3: TGTGCCAGCAGTCGACCGATACAGGGACCTGGAAACACCATATATTTT.

The genes are TRBV7-2 and TRBJ2-5; TRBD2 matches 7 bases. The CDR3 contains 19 residues. Trimming cost V 2 bases and J 2 bases; bases outside gene matches: 17. From germline, CDR1 is SGHTA and CDR2 FQGNSA. Here the CDR3 reads CASSLRGRTSGAIQETQYF. CDR3 DNA sequence: TGTGCCAGCAGCTTAAGGGGCCGGACTAGTGGGGCAATACAAGAGACCCAGTACTTC.

This chain connects TRBV10-3 to TRBJ1-2; no clear D. CDR3 length: 12 residues. Trimming cost V 4 bases and J 1 base, with 4 bases left between them. CDR1 and CDR2 from the germline V gene are ENHRY and SYGVKD. In nucleotides, the CDR3 is TGTGCCATCAGTGGGTTTAACTATGGCTACACCTTC. This sequence encodes CAISGFNYGYTF.

As concerns this clone: The junction shows a germline mismatch at one end, possibly a read error. V usage is TRBV5-3 and J usage is TRBJ2-7; possibly TRBD2 for D (6 bases). TRBV5-3 belongs to the ORF category, with a function that is uncertain. The CDR3 runs to 11 residues. The CDR3 DNA reads TGTGCCAGAAGCGATAACGGGACTGGTAACTTC. Translated: CARSDNGTGNF.

This chain links TRBV4-3 with TRBJ1-2; D uncertain. V was clipped by 3 bases and J by 1 base, with 12 bases between them. Germline V gene sequence: CDR1 LGHNA, CDR2 YSLEER. The CDR3 covers 15 residues. The CDR3 here is CASSQGIGVNYGYTF. Written as DNA, the CDR3 is TGCGCCAGCAGCCAGGGAATTGGCGTTAACTATGGCTACACCTTC.

The V and J genes are TRBV15 and TRBJ2-7, with a weak D call TRBD1 (5 bases). Germline V lookup: CDR1 LNHNV, CDR2 YYDKDF (reference sequence). V gave up 0 bases and J gave up 5 bases, with 11 bases separating them. The CDR3 is made up of 14 amino acids. CDR3 protein: CATSRDWGRDEQYF. Written as DNA, the CDR3 is TGTGCCACCAGCAGAGATTGGGGCCGGGACGAGCAGTACTTC.

The CDR3 DNA sequence: TGTGCCAGCCGGGGCGGGACAGGGGGTTCACCCCTCCACTTT. It yields the protein CASRGGTGGSPLHF. The chain is built from TRBV6-5 and TRBJ1-6, with TRBD1 identical over 11 bases. This CDR3 spans 14 amino acids. Germline CDR1 reads MNHEY; CDR2 reads SVGAGI. J lost 9 bases, V lost 8 bases, and 6 bases had no gene match.

This chain connects TRBV13 to TRBJ2-7; tentatively, D is TRBD2 (5 bases). Trimming took 2 bases from V and 2 from J, leaving 7 bases between them. This CDR3 contains 13 residues. Germline V lookup: CDR1 PRHDT, CDR2 FYEKMQ (reference sequence). CDR3 DNA sequence: TGTGCCAGCAGCTTAAGGGAGCCCTACGAGCAGTACTTC. Its translation is CASSLREPYEQYF.

The gene calls are TRBV4-1 and TRBJ1-6; tentative D call: TRBD1 (6 bases). This CDR3 contains 16 residues. Germline V gene sequence: CDR1 MGHRA, CDR2 YSYEKL. Trimming left V 3 bases short and J 7 bases short, with 16 bases between. In nucleotides, the CDR3 is TGCGCCAGCAGCCACTTGGGGGGGGCGCTAAATTCACCCCTCCACTTT. Encoded protein: CASSHLGGALNSPLHF.